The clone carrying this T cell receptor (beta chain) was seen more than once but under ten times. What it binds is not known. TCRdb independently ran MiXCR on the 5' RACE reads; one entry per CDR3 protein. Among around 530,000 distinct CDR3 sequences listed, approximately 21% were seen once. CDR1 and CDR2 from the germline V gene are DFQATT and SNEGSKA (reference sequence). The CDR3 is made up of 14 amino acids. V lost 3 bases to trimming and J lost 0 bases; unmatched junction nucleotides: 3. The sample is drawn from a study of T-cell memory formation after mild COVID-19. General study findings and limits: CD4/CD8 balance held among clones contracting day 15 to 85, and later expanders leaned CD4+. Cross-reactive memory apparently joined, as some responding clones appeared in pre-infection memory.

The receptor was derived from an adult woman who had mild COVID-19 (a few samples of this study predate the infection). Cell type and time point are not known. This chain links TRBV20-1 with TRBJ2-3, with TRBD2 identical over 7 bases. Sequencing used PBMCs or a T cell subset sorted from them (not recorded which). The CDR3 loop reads CSARRAGSTDTQYF. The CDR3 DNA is TGCAGTGCTAGGAGAGCGGGGAGCACAGATACGCAGTATTTT.